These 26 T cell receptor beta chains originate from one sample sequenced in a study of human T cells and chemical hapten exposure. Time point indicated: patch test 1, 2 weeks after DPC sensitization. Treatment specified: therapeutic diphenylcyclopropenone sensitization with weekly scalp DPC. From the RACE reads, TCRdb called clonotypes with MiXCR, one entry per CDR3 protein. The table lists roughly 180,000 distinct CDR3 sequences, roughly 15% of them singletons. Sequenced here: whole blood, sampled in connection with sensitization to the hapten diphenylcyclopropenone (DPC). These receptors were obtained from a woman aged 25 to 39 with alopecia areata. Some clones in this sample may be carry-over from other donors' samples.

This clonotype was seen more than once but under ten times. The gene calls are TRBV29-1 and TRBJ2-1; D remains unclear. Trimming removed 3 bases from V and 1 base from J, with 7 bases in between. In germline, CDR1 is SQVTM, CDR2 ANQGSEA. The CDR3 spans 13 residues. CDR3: CSVEMLSYNEQFF. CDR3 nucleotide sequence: TGCAGCGTTGAGATGCTATCCTACAATGAGCAGTTCTTC.

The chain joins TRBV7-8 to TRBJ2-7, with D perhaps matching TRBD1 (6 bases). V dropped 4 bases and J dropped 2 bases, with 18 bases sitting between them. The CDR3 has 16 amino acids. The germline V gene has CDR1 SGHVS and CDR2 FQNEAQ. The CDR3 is CASSSIRDTETYEQYF. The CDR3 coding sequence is TGTGCCAGCAGCTCAATCCGGGACACCGAAACCTACGAGCAGTACTTC.

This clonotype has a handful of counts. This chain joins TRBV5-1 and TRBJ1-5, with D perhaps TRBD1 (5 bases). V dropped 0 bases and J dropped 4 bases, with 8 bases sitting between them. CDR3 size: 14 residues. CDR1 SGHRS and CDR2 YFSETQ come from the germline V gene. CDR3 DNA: TGCGCCAGCAGCTTGGAGTCAGGGAATCAGCCCCAGCATTTT. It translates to CASSLESGNQPQHF.

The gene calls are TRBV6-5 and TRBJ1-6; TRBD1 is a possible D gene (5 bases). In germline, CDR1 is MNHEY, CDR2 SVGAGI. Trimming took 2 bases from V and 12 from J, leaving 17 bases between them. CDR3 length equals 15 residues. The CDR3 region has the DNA TGTGCCAGCAGTTACGACAGTAATATCAGGGAACCCCTCCACTTT. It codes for CASSYDSNIREPLHF.

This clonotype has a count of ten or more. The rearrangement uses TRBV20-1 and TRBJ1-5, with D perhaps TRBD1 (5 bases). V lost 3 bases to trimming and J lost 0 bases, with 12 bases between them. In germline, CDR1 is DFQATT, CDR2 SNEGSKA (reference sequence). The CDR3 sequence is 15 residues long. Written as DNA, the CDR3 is TGCAGTGCTAGGGCCCCGGGACTTAGCAATCAGCCCCAGCATTTT. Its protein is CSARAPGLSNQPQHF.

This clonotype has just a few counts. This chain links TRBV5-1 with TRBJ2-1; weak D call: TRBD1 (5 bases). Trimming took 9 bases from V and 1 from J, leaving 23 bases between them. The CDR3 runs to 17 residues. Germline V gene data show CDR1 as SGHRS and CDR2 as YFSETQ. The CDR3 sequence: CANRFDPARGSYNEQFF. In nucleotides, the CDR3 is TGCGCCAACCGCTTCGACCCCGCTAGGGGATCCTACAATGAGCAGTTCTTC.

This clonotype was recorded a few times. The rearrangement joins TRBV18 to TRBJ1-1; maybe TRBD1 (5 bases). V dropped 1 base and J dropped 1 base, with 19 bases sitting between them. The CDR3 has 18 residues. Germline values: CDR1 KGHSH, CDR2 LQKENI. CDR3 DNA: TGTGCCAGCTCACCACTTCCGGGGACTCGGTGGGCGAACACTGAAGCTTTCTTT. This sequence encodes CASSPLPGTRWANTEAFF.

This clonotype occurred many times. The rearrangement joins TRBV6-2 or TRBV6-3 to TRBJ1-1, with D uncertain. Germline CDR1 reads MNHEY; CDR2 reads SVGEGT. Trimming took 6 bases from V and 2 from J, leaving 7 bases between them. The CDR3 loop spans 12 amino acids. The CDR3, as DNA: TGTGCCAGCAGGCCAGGAAACACTGAAGCTTTCTTT. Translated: CASRPGNTEAFF.

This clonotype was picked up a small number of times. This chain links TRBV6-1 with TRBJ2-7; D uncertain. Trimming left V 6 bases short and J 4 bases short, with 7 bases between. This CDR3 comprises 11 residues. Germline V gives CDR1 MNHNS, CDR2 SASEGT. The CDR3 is CASRARYEQYF. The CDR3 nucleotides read TGTGCCAGCAGAGCTAGATACGAGCAGTACTTC.

The CDR3 spells CASSLPGLASSGANVLTF. The DNA for the CDR3 is TGTGCCAGCAGCTTGCCGGGACTAGCGAGCTCTGGGGCCAACGTCCTGACTTTC. The chain recombines TRBV5-6 with TRBJ2-6, with 10 bases lining up with TRBD2. J gave up 0 bases and V 1 base, and 4 bases lay outside the gene matches. CDR1 is SGHDT and CDR2 is YYEEEE in the germline V gene. This CDR3 is 18 amino acids long. Looking up the rest from reference TRBV5-6 and TRBJ2-6 gives the full variable domain: DAGVTQSPTHLIKTRGQQVTLRCSPKSGHDTVSWYQQALGQGPQFIFQYYEEEERQRGNFPDRFSGHQFPNYSSELNVNALLLGDSALYLCASSLPGLASSGANVLTFGAGSRLTVL.

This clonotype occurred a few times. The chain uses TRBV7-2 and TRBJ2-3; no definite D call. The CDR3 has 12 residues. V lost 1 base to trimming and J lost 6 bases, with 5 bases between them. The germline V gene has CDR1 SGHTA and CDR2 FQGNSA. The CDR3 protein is CASSLVADTQYF. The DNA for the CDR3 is TGTGCCAGCAGCTTAGTGGCGGATACGCAGTATTTT.

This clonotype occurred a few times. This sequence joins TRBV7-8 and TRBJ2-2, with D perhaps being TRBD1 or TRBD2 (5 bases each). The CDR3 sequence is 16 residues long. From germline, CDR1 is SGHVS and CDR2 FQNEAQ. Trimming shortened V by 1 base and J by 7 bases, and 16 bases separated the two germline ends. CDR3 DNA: TGTGCCAGCAGCTTAGGGGATCGGGGCGCCGGCGGGGAGCTGTTTTTT. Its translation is CASSLGDRGAGGELFF.

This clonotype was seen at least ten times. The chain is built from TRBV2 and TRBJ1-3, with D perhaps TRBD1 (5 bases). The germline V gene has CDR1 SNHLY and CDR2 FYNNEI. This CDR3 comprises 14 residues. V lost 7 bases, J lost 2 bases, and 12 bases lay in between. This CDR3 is CASTTGTAGNTIYF. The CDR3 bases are TGTGCCAGCACCACTGGGACGGCTGGAAACACCATATATTTT.

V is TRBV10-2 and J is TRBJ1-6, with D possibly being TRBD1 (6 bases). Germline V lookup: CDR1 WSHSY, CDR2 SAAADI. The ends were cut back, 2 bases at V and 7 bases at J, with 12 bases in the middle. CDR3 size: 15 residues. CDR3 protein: CASSERGSRNSPLHF. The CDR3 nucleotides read TGCGCCAGCAGTGAGAGGGGGTCGCGGAATTCACCCCTCCACTTT.

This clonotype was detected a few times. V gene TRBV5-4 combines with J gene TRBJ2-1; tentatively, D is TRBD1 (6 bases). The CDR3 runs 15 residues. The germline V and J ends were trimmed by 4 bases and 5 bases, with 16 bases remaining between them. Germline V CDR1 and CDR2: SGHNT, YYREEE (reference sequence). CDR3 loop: CASSPQGNLNNEQFF. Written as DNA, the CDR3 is TGTGCCAGCAGCCCCCAGGGGAATCTTAACAATGAGCAGTTCTTC.

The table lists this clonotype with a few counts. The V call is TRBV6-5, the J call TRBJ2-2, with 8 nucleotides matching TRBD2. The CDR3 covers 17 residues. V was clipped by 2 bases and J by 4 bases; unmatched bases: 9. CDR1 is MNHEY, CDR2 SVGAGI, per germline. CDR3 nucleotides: TGTGCCAGCAGTTACAACCGGGGGGGCGCGGGCACCGGGGAGCTGTTTTTT. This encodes CASSYNRGGAGTGELFF.

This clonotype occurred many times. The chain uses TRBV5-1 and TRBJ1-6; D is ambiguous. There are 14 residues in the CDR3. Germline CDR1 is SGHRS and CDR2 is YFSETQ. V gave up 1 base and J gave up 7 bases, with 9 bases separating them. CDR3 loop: CASSLRLTNSPLHF. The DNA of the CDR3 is TGCGCCAGCAGCTTGCGGCTGACCAATTCACCCCTCCACTTT.

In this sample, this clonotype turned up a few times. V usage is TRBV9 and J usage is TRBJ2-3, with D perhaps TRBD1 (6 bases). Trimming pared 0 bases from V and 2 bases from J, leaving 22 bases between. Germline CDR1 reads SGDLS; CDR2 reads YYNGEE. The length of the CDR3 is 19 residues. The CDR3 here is CASSVGVGRQDPHTDTQYF. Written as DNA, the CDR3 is TGTGCCAGCAGCGTAGGAGTTGGTCGACAGGACCCCCACACAGATACGCAGTATTTT.

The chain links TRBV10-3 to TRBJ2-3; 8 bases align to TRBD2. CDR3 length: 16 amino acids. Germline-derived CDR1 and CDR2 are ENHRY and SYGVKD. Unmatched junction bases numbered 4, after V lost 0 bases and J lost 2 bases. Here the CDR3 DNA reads TGTGCCATCAGTGAGTCTACTAGCGGAAACACAGATACGCAGTATTTT. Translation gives CAISESTSGNTDTQYF.

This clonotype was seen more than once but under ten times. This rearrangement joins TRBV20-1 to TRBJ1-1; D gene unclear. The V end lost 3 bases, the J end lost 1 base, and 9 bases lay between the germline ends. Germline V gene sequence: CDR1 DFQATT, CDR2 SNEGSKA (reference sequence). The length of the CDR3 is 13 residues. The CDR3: CSASQAANTEAFF. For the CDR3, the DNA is TGCAGTGCTAGTCAGGCAGCGAACACTGAAGCTTTCTTT.

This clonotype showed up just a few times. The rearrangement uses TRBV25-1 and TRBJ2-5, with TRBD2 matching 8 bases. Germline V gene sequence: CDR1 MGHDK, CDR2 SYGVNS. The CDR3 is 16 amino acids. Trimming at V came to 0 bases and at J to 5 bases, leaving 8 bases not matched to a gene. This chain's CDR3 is CASSEYLAGVRETQYF. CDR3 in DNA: TGTGCCAGCAGTGAATATCTAGCGGGCGTGAGGGAGACCCAGTACTTC.

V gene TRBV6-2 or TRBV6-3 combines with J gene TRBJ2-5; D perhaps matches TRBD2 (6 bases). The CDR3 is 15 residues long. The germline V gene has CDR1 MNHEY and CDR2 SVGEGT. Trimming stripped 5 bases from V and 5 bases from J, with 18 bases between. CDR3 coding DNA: TGTGCCAGCAGTCCTGGCGGGCCGGGGAGGGAGACCCAGTACTTC. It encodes CASSPGGPGRETQYF.

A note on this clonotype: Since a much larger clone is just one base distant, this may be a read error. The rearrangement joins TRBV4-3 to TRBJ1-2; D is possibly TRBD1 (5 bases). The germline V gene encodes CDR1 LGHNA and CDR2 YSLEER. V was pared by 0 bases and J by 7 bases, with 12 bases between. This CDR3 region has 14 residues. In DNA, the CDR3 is TGCGCCAGCAGCCAAGATCGGACACGGTGTGGCTACACCTTC. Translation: CASSQDRTRCGYTF.

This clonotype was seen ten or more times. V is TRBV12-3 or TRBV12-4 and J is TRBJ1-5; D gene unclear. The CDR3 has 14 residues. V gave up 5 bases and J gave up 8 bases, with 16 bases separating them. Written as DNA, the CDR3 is TGTGCCAGCAGTAATACAAGGGTAGGGAAGCCCCAGCATTTT. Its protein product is CASSNTRVGKPQHF.

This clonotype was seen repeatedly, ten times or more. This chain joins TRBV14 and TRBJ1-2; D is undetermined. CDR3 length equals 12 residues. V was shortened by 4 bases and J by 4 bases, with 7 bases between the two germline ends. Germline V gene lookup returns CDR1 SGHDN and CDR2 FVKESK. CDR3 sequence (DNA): TGTGCCAGCAGCCCTAGCCCCTATGGCTACACCTTC. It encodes CASSPSPYGYTF.

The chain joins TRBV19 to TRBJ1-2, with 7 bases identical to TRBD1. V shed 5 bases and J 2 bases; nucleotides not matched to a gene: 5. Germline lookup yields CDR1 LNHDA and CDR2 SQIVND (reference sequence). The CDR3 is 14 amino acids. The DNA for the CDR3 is TGTGCCAGTAGTCCCAGGGGGTTGAACTATGGCTACACCTTC. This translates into CASSPRGLNYGYTF.